A single sample is the source of the 32 T cell receptor beta chains below, sequenced in a study of cytomegalovirus exposure and HLA in healthy donors. The PCR employed 60 Vbeta primers together with 13 Jbeta primers. Assay: immunoSEQ multiplex PCR; the TCRdb copy retains only in-frame clones and omits some. The profile shows around 170,000 clones, about 78% of them singletons. The sample comprised PBMCs. These receptors were collected from a man between 35 and 55 years old in good health and CMV-seronegative.

V is TRBV10-3 and J is TRBJ1-5; possibly TRBD1 for D (5 bases). V was pared by 3 bases and J by 7 bases, with 16 bases between. CDR1 is ENHRY, CDR2 SYGVKD, per germline. This CDR3 region has 15 residues. The CDR3 is CAISDAGPMGQPQHF. DNA for the CDR3: TGTGCCATCAGTGATGCGGGACCCATGGGACAGCCCCAGCATTTT.

The chain couples TRBV11-2 to TRBJ2-2, with 9 bases aligning to TRBD1. The trim removed 8 bases at V and 5 bases at J, leaving 6 bases unmatched. Germline V CDR1 and CDR2: SGHAT, FQNNGV. The CDR3 has 14 amino acids. CDR3 sequence reads: CASGGQGRTGELFF. The CDR3 region has the DNA TGTGCCAGCGGTGGACAGGGGAGAACCGGGGAGCTGTTTTTT.

V usage is TRBV7-8 and J usage is TRBJ2-3; TRBD2 aligns across 10 bases. Germline loops: CDR1 SGHVS, CDR2 FQNEAQ. Trimming removed 2 bases from V and 6 bases from J; junction bases left unmatched: 8. The CDR3 loop spans 16 amino acids. The CDR3 reads CASSLNSGGAKDTQYF. In DNA form, the CDR3 reads TGTGCCAGCAGCTTAAACAGCGGGGGGGCCAAGGATACGCAGTATTTT.

This clone appeared a few times. This chain uses TRBV6-5 with TRBJ2-2, with D perhaps TRBD2 (5 bases). V shed 11 bases and J shed 6 bases, with 13 bases lying between them. The length of the CDR3 is 12 residues. In germline, CDR1 is MNHEY, CDR2 SVGAGI. The DNA of the CDR3 is TGTGCCTCCGGGGTTGGGGCCGGGGAGCTGTTTTTT. Residues: CASGVGAGELFF.

V gene TRBV5-1 combines with J gene TRBJ2-5; D is perhaps TRBD1 (6 bases). The CDR3 extends over 14 amino acids. CDR1 and CDR2 (germline): SGHRS, YFSETQ. Trimming shortened V by 2 bases and J by 1 base, and 9 bases separated the two germline ends. The CDR3 coding sequence is TGCGCCAGCAGCTTTCAGGGGCCCCAAGAGACCCAGTACTTC. Translation gives CASSFQGPQETQYF.

The rearrangement uses TRBV9 and TRBJ2-2; no firm D call. CDR1 is SGDLS, CDR2 YYNGEE, per germline. The CDR3 sequence is 18 residues long. V lost 4 bases to trimming and J lost 0 bases, with 19 bases between them. CDR3 loop: CASSKASEWRTNTGELFF. The DNA of the CDR3 is TGTGCCAGCAGCAAAGCGTCAGAGTGGCGGACGAACACCGGGGAGCTGTTTTTT.

The V gene is TRBV30, the J gene TRBJ1-5; D gene unclear. V dropped 1 base and J dropped 0 bases, with 10 bases sitting between them. The CDR3 totals 15 residues. CDR1 and CDR2 (germline): GTSNPN, SVGIG (reference sequence). The CDR3, as DNA: TGTGCCTGGAGTGCTCGGGGTGATAGCAATCAGCCCCAGCATTTT. It codes for CAWSARGDSNQPQHF.

This chain connects TRBV10-3 to TRBJ1-1; D not resolved. Germline loops: CDR1 ENHRY, CDR2 SYGVKD. The CDR3 covers 14 residues. With 4 bases removed from V and 3 bases from J, the gap between germline ends came to 12 bases. CDR3 in DNA: TGTGCCATCAGTGCTCGGGGATCGGACACTGAAGCTTTCTTT. It codes for CAISARGSDTEAFF.

V is TRBV12-5 and J is TRBJ1-4, with 8 bases identical to TRBD1. J gave up 6 bases and V 6 bases, and 6 bases lay outside the gene matches. There are 14 residues in the CDR3. Germline assignment: CDR1 LGHNT and CDR2 FRNRAP. The CDR3 bases are TGTGCTAGTGGGGGGGGACAGGCGGATGAAAAACTGTTTTTT. The encoded protein is CASGGGQADEKLFF.

The chain combines TRBV5-1 with TRBJ2-5, with a possible D match to TRBD2 (7 bases). Trimming took 4 bases from V and 5 from J, leaving 18 bases between them. Germline CDR1 and CDR2: SGHRS and YFSETQ. The CDR3 contains 15 residues. The CDR3 spells CASSLSAGEGETQYF. The CDR3 nucleotides are TGCGCCAGCAGCCTTTCGGCAGGGGAGGGGGAGACCCAGTACTTC.

This clone was counted a few times. The gene calls are TRBV7-3 and TRBJ1-1; tentative D call: TRBD1 (5 bases). Trimming removed 2 bases at V and 10 bases at J, with 14 bases between. Germline V lookup: CDR1 SGHTA, CDR2 FQGTGA. The CDR3 length is 13 residues. CDR3 protein: CASSLDTGEGAFF. The CDR3 coding sequence is TGTGCCAGCAGCTTAGATACAGGCGAAGGAGCTTTCTTT.

V usage is TRBV7-9 and J usage is TRBJ2-1, with TRBD1 matching over 11 bases. Germline V gene sequence: CDR1 SEHNR, CDR2 FQNEAQ (reference sequence). Trimming removed 5 bases from V and 10 bases from J; junction bases left unmatched: 10. The CDR3 consists of 15 residues. The CDR3 DNA follows: TGTGCCAGCAGCCTCGCCGACAGGACAGGGGGCGAGCAGTTCTTC. It yields the protein CASSLADRTGGEQFF.

The chain combines TRBV4-3 with TRBJ2-1, with D possibly matching TRBD2 (6 bases). V was cut by 1 base and J by 7 bases, with 11 bases left in between. Germline V lookup: CDR1 LGHNA, CDR2 YSLEER. The CDR3 is made up of 14 amino acids. This CDR3 is CASSQASARNEQFF. CDR3 in DNA: TGCGCCAGCAGCCAAGCTAGCGCGAGGAATGAGCAGTTCTTC.

This chain uses TRBV5-4 with TRBJ2-1; D possibly corresponds to TRBD1 (5 bases). Trimming removed 2 bases from V and 7 bases from J, with 13 bases in between. The CDR3 spans 14 residues. Germline V lookup: CDR1 SGHNT, CDR2 YYREEE (reference sequence). CDR3 sequence (DNA): TGTGCCAGCAGCTTCCAGGGTCCGTTGAATGAGCAGTTCTTC. Translated: CASSFQGPLNEQFF.

The chain is built from TRBV7-7 and TRBJ2-2, with a possible D match to TRBD1 (6 bases). Germline V gives CDR1 SSHAT, CDR2 FNYEAQ (reference sequence). This CDR3 comprises 13 residues. For the CDR3, the DNA is TGTGCTATTACAGGGACGAACACCGGGGAGCTGTTTTTT. Encoded protein: CAITGTNTGELFF.

The chain has TRBV4-3 and TRBJ2-2; D is unclear. CDR3 length: 13 residues. V lost 4 bases and J 7 bases, leaving 10 bases between the germline ends. The germline V gene has CDR1 LGHNA and CDR2 YSLEER. The CDR3 DNA sequence: TGCGCCAGCAGCCGAAGCTTGAACGGGGAGCTGTTTTTT. Its protein product is CASSRSLNGELFF.

CDR3 sequence: CASSLPGQGRGNEQFF. CDR3 coding DNA: TGTGCCAGCAGCTTGCCCGGACAGGGGCGAGGCAATGAGCAGTTCTTC. The gene calls are TRBV5-4 and TRBJ2-1; 9 bases line up with TRBD1. The CDR3 totals 16 residues. The V gene's germline CDR1 is SGHNT and CDR2 YYREEE (reference sequence). The V segment lost 1 base and the J segment 6 bases; nucleotides outside the gene matches: 8. The entire variable domain, with the rest obtained from reference TRBV5-4 and TRBJ2-1, is as follows: ETGVTQSPTHLIKTRGQQVTLRCSSQSGHNTVSWYQQALGQGPQFIFQYYREEENGRGNFPPRFSGLQFPNYSSELNVNALELDDSALYLCASSLPGQGRGNEQFFGPGTRLTVL.

J is TRBJ2-5 and V is TRBV18; TRBD2 matches at 9 bases. The CDR3 is 14 amino acids. In germline, CDR1 is KGHSH, CDR2 LQKENI. With 5 bases clipped from V and 3 bases from J, the junction kept 4 bases outside the gene matches. The CDR3: CASSIAGEEETQYF. The CDR3 region has the DNA TGTGCCAGCTCAATAGCGGGGGAAGAAGAGACCCAGTACTTC.

V gene TRBV2 combines with J gene TRBJ2-3, with 10 positions matching TRBD2. The CDR3 has 15 residues. V lost 6 bases, J lost 0 bases, and 3 bases stayed unmatched. Germline V gene sequence: CDR1 SNHLY, CDR2 FYNNEI. CDR3: CASRERGGSTDTQYF. CDR3 bases: TGTGCCAGCAGGGAGCGGGGGGGCAGCACAGATACGCAGTATTTT.

The rearrangement uses TRBV30 and TRBJ1-1; D remains unclear. CDR1 and CDR2 (germline): GTSNPN, SVGIG (reference sequence). The CDR3 has 13 residues. Trimming took off 5 bases at V and 0 bases at J, with 10 bases between the two ends. The CDR3 reads CAWGPQMNTEAFF. CDR3 nucleotides: TGTGCCTGGGGGCCCCAAATGAACACTGAAGCTTTCTTT.

CDR3 DNA sequence: TGTGCCAGCAGCCACCGGGACAGGGGGCGAGCTGAGCAGTTCTTC. Its translation is CASSHRDRGRAEQFF. This chain connects TRBV13 to TRBJ2-1; 12 nucleotides agree with TRBD1. V was pared by 5 bases and J by 9 bases, with 8 bases of the junction left unmatched. This CDR3 is 15 amino acids long. The germline gives CDR1 PRHDT, CDR2 FYEKMQ (reference sequence).

The chain joins TRBV5-4 to TRBJ1-2; D is possibly TRBD1 (6 bases). V lost 7 bases and J lost 5, with 12 bases in between. This CDR3 comprises 12 residues. CDR1 and CDR2 from the germline V gene are SGHNT and YYREEE (reference sequence). CDR3 bases: TGTGCCAGCGGACAGACCGGATATGGCTACACCTTC. This codes for CASGQTGYGYTF. The full variable domain, its missing parts supplied by reference TRBV5-4 and TRBJ1-2, is ETGVTQSPTHLIKTRGQQVTLRCSSQSGHNTVSWYQQALGQGPQFIFQYYREEENGRGNFPPRFSGLQFPNYSSELNVNALELDDSALYLCASGQTGYGYTFGSGTRLTVV.

This clone was picked up a small number of times. This sequence joins TRBV7-9 and TRBJ2-1, with 7 bases matching TRBD2. The V and J ends lost 5 bases and 3 bases, in that order; junction bases with no gene match: 7. Germline loops: CDR1 SEHNR, CDR2 FQNEAQ (reference sequence). CDR3 size: 15 residues. In DNA form, the CDR3 reads TGTGCCAGCAGCGCCTCCGGGACTAACTACAATGAGCAGTTCTTC. Translating it yields CASSASGTNYNEQFF.

J is TRBJ2-7 and V is TRBV10-3; TRBD2 agrees at 9 bases. Trimming cost V 9 bases and J 8 bases; bases outside gene matches: 11. CDR1 and CDR2 from the germline V gene are ENHRY and SYGVKD. This CDR3 region has 13 residues. The CDR3 bases are TGTGCCATTCATGGGCGGGAGGGGCAGAAGCAGTACTTC. This sequence encodes CAIHGREGQKQYF.

A single count supports this clone. V gene TRBV5-4 combines with J gene TRBJ2-5, with D possibly TRBD1 on 6 matching bases. With the DNA end fitting TRBJ2-7 better, the J assignment may be wrong. This CDR3 is built from 15 residues. Germline V CDR1 and CDR2: SGHNT, YYREEE (reference sequence). The DNA for the CDR3 is TGTGCCAGCAGCCCCCAGGGACAAGCCTCCTACGAGCAGTACTTC. It translates to CASSPQGQASYEQYF.

The chain links TRBV6-4 to TRBJ2-2; 12 bases map to TRBD2. Germline V gives CDR1 MRHNA, CDR2 SNTAGT. V trimming: 7 bases; J trimming: 6 bases; junction bases outside the gene matches: 6. The CDR3 is 15 amino acids. The CDR3 bases are TGTGCCAGCACTAGACTAGCGGGAGTACCCGGGGAGCTGTTTTTT. This sequence encodes CASTRLAGVPGELFF.

The V call is TRBV12-5, the J call TRBJ2-1; no definite D call. The germline gives CDR1 LGHNT, CDR2 FRNRAP. This CDR3 spans 15 amino acids. V was clipped by 5 bases and J by 1 base, with 12 bases between them. The CDR3 loop is CASGPLVGSYNEQFF. The CDR3 bases are TGTGCTAGTGGTCCCCTAGTCGGGTCCTACAATGAGCAGTTCTTC.

This chain joins TRBV2 and TRBJ2-1, with 7 positions matching TRBD2. Germline values: CDR1 SNHLY, CDR2 FYNNEI. The CDR3 length is 13 residues. Trimming cost V 10 bases and J 6 bases; bases outside gene matches: 9. CDR3 bases: TGTGCCACCGGGGGGTCCTTTATCAATGAGCAGTTCTTC. Translation: CATGGSFINEQFF.

CDR3 in DNA: TGTGCCAGCAGCCAAATGACAGGCAAGGCTGGGGCCAACGTCCTGACTTTC. It specifies CASSQMTGKAGANVLTF. The J gene is TRBJ2-6, the V gene TRBV2; D might be TRBD1 (6 bases). Germline CDR1 reads SNHLY; CDR2 reads FYNNEI. CDR3 length: 17 amino acids. Trimming pared 6 bases from V and 2 bases from J, leaving 17 bases between.

The V gene is TRBV5-8, the J gene TRBJ2-1; D possibly corresponds to TRBD1 (6 bases). This CDR3 spans 15 amino acids. Germline V gene lookup returns CDR1 SGHTS and CDR2 YDEGEE. Trimming stripped 4 bases from V and 7 bases from J, with 18 bases between. DNA for the CDR3: TGTGCCAGCAGCGACAGGCAGGGGAGAGTGAATGAGCAGTTCTTC. Translation: CASSDRQGRVNEQFF.

The chain has TRBV18 and TRBJ2-4; TRBD1 agrees at 8 bases. The ends lost 0 bases at V and 7 bases at J; junction bases unmatched: 11. CDR1 and CDR2 from the germline V gene are KGHSH and LQKENI. CDR3 size: 17 residues. CDR3 sequence reads: CASSPPTGQGLRNIQYF. DNA for the CDR3: TGTGCCAGCTCACCACCTACCGGACAGGGATTGAGGAACATTCAGTACTTC. Drawing the rest from reference TRBV18 and TRBJ2-4, the complete variable domain is NAGVMQNPRHLVRRRGQEARLRCSPMKGHSHVYWYRQLPEEGLKFMVYLQKENIIDESGMPKERFSAEFPKEGPSILRIQQVVRGDSAAYFCASSPPTGQGLRNIQYFGAGTRLSVL.

The J gene is TRBJ2-7, the V gene TRBV4-1; no definite D call. CDR1 and CDR2 from the germline V gene are MGHRA and YSYEKL. The CDR3 loop spans 17 amino acids. Trimming pared 0 bases from V and 3 bases from J, leaving 18 bases between. The CDR3 reads CASSQDIALQNRYEQYF. The DNA of the CDR3 is TGCGCCAGCAGCCAAGATATCGCGCTCCAAAACCGCTACGAGCAGTACTTC.